This is a list of T cell receptor beta chains from one sample in a study of response to subunit inactivated influenza vaccine. TCRdb passed the RT-PCR reads through MiXCR, listing each CDR3 protein once. This sample has roughly 570,000 distinct CDR3 sequences, with 10% to 15% found just once. This specimen consisted of PBMCs from blood, obtained about 40 days after vaccination. These TCRs come from a man aged 50-60 years who received an inactivated influenza vaccine. Each CDR3 is given with its conserved first and last residue.

J | V | CDR3
TRBJ2-3 | TRBV13 | CASSPGPRVHLTDTQYF
TRBJ2-2 | TRBV12-3/TRBV12-4 | CASSLPSGRAPGEQFF
TRBJ2-5 | TRBV7-2 | CASSLAGLPEETQYF
TRBJ2-3 | TRBV5-5 | CASSQRGVGEIADTQYF
TRBJ2-3 | TRBV28 | CASKGGGTTDTQYF
TRBJ2-1 | TRBV28 | CASQGQGDYNEQFF
TRBJ2-1 | TRBV5-4 | CASSLGRGGFINYNEQFF
TRBJ2-3 | TRBV24-1 | CATSDGDSTSTDTQYF
TRBJ2-7 | TRBV28 | CASSLPRLPYEQYF
TRBJ2-5 | TRBV11-2 | CASSTDSGQGGETQYF
TRBJ2-1 | TRBV20-1 | CSASQGGPYNEQFF
TRBJ2-1 | TRBV11-2 | CASSIYRAHKAQGNNEQFF
TRBJ2-7 | TRBV7-6 | CASSRDYGSYEQYF